Listed below are T cell receptor beta chains from one sample, sequenced in a study of T cells after yellow fever vaccination. TCRdb passed the 5' RACE reads through MiXCR, listing each CDR3 protein once. This table holds roughly 250,000 distinct CDR3 sequences, around 13% found once. The sequencing here drew on CD4+ T cells sorted from PBMCs, taken 45 days after the yellow fever booster vaccination. The receptors stem from a man aged 25-45 years who received the YFV17D yellow fever vaccine. CDR3s include the opening cysteine and the closing phenylalanine or tryptophan. A D gene is named only where the DNA matches it firmly. Size is omitted from some rows. Given values are once, few, many or a class for expanded clones.

v_call	d_call	clone_size	j_call	cdr3_length	cdr3_aa	cdr3_nt
TRBV7-2	TRBD1	-	TRBJ1-3	13	CASSLSRGDTIYF	TGTGCCAGCAGCTTGTCCAGGGGGGACACCATATATTTT
TRBV21-1	-	few	TRBJ2-5	10	CASEKETQYF	TGTGCCAGCGAAAAAGAGACCCAGTACTTC
TRBV5-1	-	-	TRBJ2-3	13	CASSSFSTDTQYF	TGCGCCAGCAGCTCGTTCTCCACAGATACGCAGTATTTT
TRBV4-3	-	-	TRBJ2-1	15	CASSQGGTLYNEQFF	TGCGCCAGCAGCCAGGGTGGGACCCTTTACAATGAGCAGTTCTTC
TRBV3-1	-	few	TRBJ1-1	15	CASSQVFIRNTEAFF	TGTGCCAGCAGCCAAGTGTTTATCCGGAACACTGAAGCTTTCTTT
TRBV6-5	TRBD2	-	TRBJ2-1	17	CASSYRQRREIAGEQFF	TGTGCCAGCAGTTACCGGCAGAGGCGGGAGATTGCTGGGGAGCAGTTCTTC
TRBV7-6	-	many	TRBJ2-2	13	CASSATNTGELFF	TGTGCCAGCAGCGCCACGAACACCGGGGAGCTGTTTTTT
TRBV3-1	-	-	TRBJ2-1	15	CASSRRQGGYNEQFF	TGTGCCAGCAGCCGACGACAGGGAGGGTACAATGAGCAGTTCTTC
TRBV5-1	TRBD2	-	TRBJ2-3	16	CASSLASSGSTDTQYF	TGCGCCAGCAGCTTGGCATCTAGCGGGAGCACAGATACGCAGTATTTT
TRBV20-1	-	few	TRBJ2-3	14	CSAPPRAPADTQYF	TGCAGTGCTCCCCCCAGGGCTCCGGCGGATACGCAGTATTTT
TRBV19	-	few	TRBJ1-6	15	CASSKLTDYNSPLHF	TGTGCCAGTAGTAAACTAACGGACTATAATTCACCCCTCCACTTT
TRBV6-5	TRBD1	-	TRBJ1-1	14	CASSYTGVNTEAFF	TGTGCCAGCAGTTACACAGGGGTGAACACTGAAGCTTTCTTT
TRBV2	-	few	TRBJ1-2	10	CASSEYGYTF	TGTGCCAGCAGTGAATATGGCTACACCTTC
TRBV10-2	-	few	TRBJ2-6	14	CASSDLSPTDVLTF	TGCGCCAGCAGTGATTTGAGTCCTACCGACGTCCTGACTTTC
TRBV11-2	-	few	TRBJ2-3	13	CASSLDFTDTQYF	TGTGCCAGCAGCTTAGATTTCACAGATACGCAGTATTTT
TRBV2	TRBD2	many	TRBJ2-1	16	CASSESLAGVIDEQFF	TGTGCCAGCAGTGAATCCCTAGCGGGTGTCATCGATGAGCAGTTCTTC
TRBV5-1	-	-	TRBJ2-7	16	CASSWRTEAWAYEQYF	TGCGCCAGCAGCTGGCGGACAGAGGCATGGGCGTACGAGCAGTACTTC
TRBV5-1	-	few	TRBJ2-7	13	CASSWGEAYEQYF	TGCGCCAGCAGCTGGGGGGAAGCCTACGAGCAGTACTTC
TRBV2	TRBD1	few	TRBJ2-7	15	CASSATGTADYEQYF	TGTGCCAGCAGTGCCACCGGGACAGCGGACTACGAGCAGTACTTC
TRBV7-8	TRBD2	-	TRBJ2-1	16	CASSLQTSGIQDEQFF	TGTGCCAGCAGCTTGCAGACTAGCGGGATTCAGGATGAGCAGTTCTTC
TRBV6-5	TRBD1	-	TRBJ1-4	15	CASSYSDRANEKLFF	TGTGCCAGCAGTTACTCTGACAGGGCGAATGAAAAACTGTTTTTT
TRBV11-2	TRBD2	few	TRBJ2-7	15	CASSLLAGERYEQYF	TGTGCCAGCAGCTTACTAGCGGGAGAACGCTACGAGCAGTACTTC
TRBV20-1	TRBD1	few	TRBJ1-1	14	CSATTGGLNTEAFF	TGCAGTGCAACGACAGGGGGATTGAACACTGAAGCTTTCTTT
TRBV6-5	TRBD2	-	TRBJ2-1	16	CASSYSTLAVYNEQFF	TGTGCCAGCAGTTACTCTACGCTAGCGGTGTACAATGAGCAGTTCTTC
TRBV7-9	-	-	TRBJ2-7	11	CASSTKYEQYF	TGTGCCAGCAGCACAAAATACGAGCAGTACTTC
TRBV7-2	-	-	TRBJ2-3	15	CASSFNRASTDTQYF	TGTGCCAGCAGCTTTAACAGGGCTAGCACAGATACGCAGTATTTT
TRBV6-2/TRBV6-3	-	few	TRBJ2-1	18	CASRRTSSTGAIYNEQFF	TGTGCCAGCAGGCGTACCTCTTCGACGGGGGCCATCTACAATGAGCAGTTCTTC
TRBV30	-	-	TRBJ2-7	15	CAWSIALPSLYEQYF	TGTGCCTGGAGTATCGCCCTACCATCTCTCTACGAGCAGTACTTC
TRBV29-1	-	-	TRBJ2-1	12	CSPRRVGNEQFF	TGCAGCCCACGACGGGTGGGCAATGAGCAGTTCTTC
TRBV29-1	-	few	TRBJ2-7	14	CSVAGSSILYEQYF	TGCAGCGTTGCGGGGAGCAGTATTCTTTACGAGCAGTACTTC
TRBV6-2/TRBV6-3	TRBD2	few	TRBJ2-2	16	CASRYRTSGRAGELFF	TGTGCCAGCAGATACCGGACTAGCGGGAGGGCCGGGGAGCTGTTTTTT
TRBV5-1	-	many	TRBJ2-1	13	CASSGGELNEQFF	TGCGCCAGCAGCGGAGGGGAGCTCAATGAGCAGTTCTTC
TRBV18	-	few	TRBJ2-7	12	CASSPGSGEQYF	TGTGCCAGCTCACCGGGTTCTGGCGAGCAGTACTTC
TRBV5-1	TRBD2	-	TRBJ2-3	16	CASSTPSGGSADTQYF	TGCGCCAGCAGCACCCCTAGCGGGGGATCCGCAGATACGCAGTATTTT
TRBV5-4	-	few	TRBJ2-2	16	CASSLGGIANTGELFF	TGTGCCAGCAGCTTAGGAGGGATCGCGAACACCGGGGAGCTGTTTTTT
TRBV7-6	TRBD2	few	TRBJ2-7	16	CASSRFGTSGPYEQYF	TGTGCCAGCAGCCGCTTCGGGACTAGCGGACCTTACGAGCAGTATTTC
TRBV6-1	TRBD1	-	TRBJ2-3	13	CASRERQGDTQYF	TGTGCCAGCAGGGAGCGACAGGGAGATACGCAGTATTTT
TRBV5-5	TRBD1	few	TRBJ2-1	14	CASWRDRGYNEQFF	TGTGCCAGTTGGCGGGACAGGGGTTACAATGAGCAGTTCTTC
TRBV5-1	-	few	TRBJ1-5	15	CASSLVPGSGQPQHF	TGCGCCAGCAGCTTGGTTCCGGGTTCTGGTCAGCCCCAGCATTTT
TRBV5-4	-	-	TRBJ2-5	13	CASKRVPQETQYF	TGTGCCAGCAAGCGGGTACCTCAAGAGACCCAGTACTTC
TRBV9	-	-	TRBJ1-5	14	CASSRTGYNQPQHF	TGTGCCAGCAGCCGAACGGGGTATAATCAGCCCCAGCATTTT
TRBV6-1	TRBD1	few	TRBJ2-3	14	CASSWGQRTDTQYF	TGTGCCAGCAGCTGGGGACAGCGCACAGATACGCAGTATTTT